This T cell receptor (beta chain) was obtained from a study of technical replicates of blood from a handful of donors. Clones were sequenced by immunoSEQ multiplex PCR, and TCRdb holds only the in-frame ones, with some missing. The sample lists some 78,000 clones, 94% occurring once. Trimming removed 1 base from V and 2 bases from J, with 8 bases in between. CDR1 and CDR2 (germline): SGHDN, FVKESK. The CDR3 has 14 residues. The TCR comes from a human donor in good health. The chain uses TRBV14 and TRBJ2-5; D unresolved. The sequencing sample was made of T cells isolated from PBMCs. CDR3 coding DNA: TGTGCCAGCAGCCAAGGCCTACTACAAGAGACCCAGTACTTC. Translated: CASSQGLLQETQYF.